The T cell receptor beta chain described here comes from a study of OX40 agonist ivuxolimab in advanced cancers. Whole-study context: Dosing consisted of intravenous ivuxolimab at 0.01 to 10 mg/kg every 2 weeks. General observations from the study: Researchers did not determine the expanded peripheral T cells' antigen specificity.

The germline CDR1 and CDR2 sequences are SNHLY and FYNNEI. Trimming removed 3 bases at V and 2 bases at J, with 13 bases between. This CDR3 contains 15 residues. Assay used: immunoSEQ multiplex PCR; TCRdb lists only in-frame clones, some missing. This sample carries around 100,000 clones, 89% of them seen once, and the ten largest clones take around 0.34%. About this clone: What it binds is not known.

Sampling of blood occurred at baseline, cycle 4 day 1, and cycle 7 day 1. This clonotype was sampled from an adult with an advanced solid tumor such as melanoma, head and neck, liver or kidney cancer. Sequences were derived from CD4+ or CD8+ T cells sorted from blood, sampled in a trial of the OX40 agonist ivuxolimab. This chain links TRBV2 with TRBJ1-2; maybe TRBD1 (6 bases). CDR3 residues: CASSDPQGGNYGYTF. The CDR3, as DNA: TGTGCCAGCAGTGATCCACAGGGAGGAAACTATGGCTACACCTTC. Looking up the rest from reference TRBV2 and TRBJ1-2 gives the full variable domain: EPEVTQTPSHQVTQMGQEVILRCVPISNHLYFYWYRQILGQKVEFLVSFYNNEISEKSEIFDDQFSVERPDGSNFTLKIRSTKLEDSAMYFCASSDPQGGNYGYTFGSGTRLTVV.